These 8 T cell receptor beta chains were sequenced from one sample in a study of blood T cell repertoires in COVID-19. The data were produced by immunoSEQ multiplex PCR, yet TCRdb's version contains in-frame clones alone and is incomplete. The data show roughly 310,000 clones, with about nine tenths seen just once and over 9% held by the top ten. The sequencing input was PBMCs or T cells enriched from blood (not recorded which). The receptors shown here come from a woman aged 40 to 49 who had recovered from COVID-19.

This chain links TRBV7-8 with TRBJ2-1; no clear D. Trimming stripped 0 bases from V and 7 bases from J, with 16 bases between. Per the germline V gene, CDR1 is SGHVS and CDR2 is FQNEAQ. The CDR3 spans 16 residues. Written as DNA, the CDR3 is TGTGCCAGCAGCTTAGCGCCCAGCCCGTCTAGGAATGAGCAGTTCTTC. The encoded protein is CASSLAPSPSRNEQFF.

This chain uses TRBV9 with TRBJ2-7, with 9 bases matching TRBD1. The CDR3 length is 14 residues. CDR1 is SGDLS, CDR2 YYNGEE, per germline. J gave up 6 bases and V 4 bases, and 8 bases lay outside the gene matches. CDR3 DNA: TGTGCCAGCAGCCCAGGGACAGGGCGAACCGAGCAGTACTTC. Protein: CASSPGTGRTEQYF.

The V call is TRBV12-3 or TRBV12-4, the J call TRBJ2-3, with TRBD2 as a possible D gene (6 bases). V lost 10 bases, J lost 10 bases, and 18 bases lay in between. This CDR3 contains 12 residues. CDR3 sequence: CAITGVGLAQYF. The CDR3 DNA sequence: TGTGCCATTACGGGGGTGGGGTTGGCGCAGTATTTT.

The V and J genes are TRBV9 and TRBJ2-2; 8 nucleotides align to TRBD2. The length of the CDR3 is 18 residues. The germline gives CDR1 SGDLS, CDR2 YYNGEE. The ends lost 3 bases at V and 2 bases at J; junction bases unmatched: 12. The CDR3 DNA reads as TGTGCCAGCAGCGCCCACTTTAGCGGGACCTTAAACACCGGGGAGCTGTTTTTT. Translating it yields CASSAHFSGTLNTGELFF.

The CDR3 DNA sequence: TGTGCCAGCAGTCCACCTCCCACAGGGGTAAATAATTCACCCCTCCACTTT. It is translated as CASSPPPTGVNNSPLHF. This sequence joins TRBV28 and TRBJ1-6; 7 bases are a match to TRBD1. Germline V gene data show CDR1 as MDHEN and CDR2 as SYDVKM. The CDR3 consists of 17 residues. V lost 5 bases, J lost 5 bases, and 12 bases stayed unmatched.

As for this clone: This sample also contains other DNA sequences that code for the same CDR3. This chain links TRBV12-3 or TRBV12-4 with TRBJ1-2, with D possibly TRBD1 on 5 matching bases. CDR3 length: 13 amino acids. The V gene lost 6 bases and the J gene lost 2 bases, with 10 bases spanning the gap. CDR3 DNA: TGTGCCAGCAGCTTGACAGTCAACTATGGCTACACCTTC. Residues: CASSLTVNYGYTF.

CDR3 bases: TGTGCCAGCAGCTTCCGACTAGCGGGGGGGCCGGGAAGCTCCTACAATGAGCAGTTCTTC. This encodes CASSFRLAGGPGSSYNEQFF. V and J are TRBV9 and TRBJ2-1, with 14 bases lining up with TRBD2. CDR3 length equals 20 residues. Losses at the gene ends were 4 bases for V and 0 bases for J; bases not matched to a gene: 12. Looked up from germline, CDR1 is SGDLS and CDR2 is YYNGEE. The full variable domain, its missing parts supplied by reference TRBV9 and TRBJ2-1, is DSGVTQTPKHLITATGQRVTLRCSPRSGDLSVYWYQQSLDQGLQFLIQYYNGEERAKGNILERFSAQQFPDLHSELNLSSLELGDSALYFCASSFRLAGGPGSSYNEQFFGPGTRLTVL.

The chain couples TRBV28 to TRBJ1-5; the D is unclear. Germline loops: CDR1 MDHEN, CDR2 SYDVKM. V lost 6 bases and J lost 0, with 9 bases in between. This CDR3 spans 14 amino acids. The CDR3 loop reads CASRSTPSNQPQHF. The CDR3 DNA sequence: TGTGCCAGCAGATCGACACCTAGCAATCAGCCCCAGCATTTT.